This T cell receptor beta chain was observed in a study of CD8 T cells in ankylosing spondylitis. Findings and caveats of the study: Roughly 8 highly homologous variants made up a TCR beta motif that seemed to typify ankylosing spondylitis blood. The clones that were linked to disease were reported to be significantly enriched in matched synovial fluid samples from ankylosing spondylitis patients.

TCRdb processed the 5' RACE reads anew with MiXCR; each CDR3 protein has one entry. The sample carries fewer than 550,000 distinct CDR3 sequences, approximately 5% recorded once. The CDR3 loop spans 14 amino acids. The ends were cut back, 5 bases at V and 2 bases at J, with 11 bases in the middle. CDR1 is SEHNR, CDR2 FQNEAQ, per germline (reference sequence). This clonotype was recorded at least ten times. Its antigen is not identified. Sequenced material: blood, either unsorted or a sorted T cell fraction (not recorded which). The sequence came from a male donor with ankylosing spondylitis. The genes are TRBV7-9 and TRBJ2-3, with D unresolved. Written as DNA, the CDR3 is TGTGCCAGCAGCCCCACGCCGGTCACAGATACGCAGTATTTT. The encoded protein is CASSPTPVTDTQYF.